The source of this T cell receptor (beta chain) is a study of T cells in Graves' hyperthyroidism and ophthalmopathy. Amplified TCR beta CDR3 regions derived from RNA transcripts. Researchers ran a first-round RT-PCR on the TCR CDR3 using the HTBI primer set. TCRdb re-analysed the multiplex PCR reads in MiXCR, keeping a single row per CDR3 protein. The table has under 450,000 distinct CDR3 sequences, roughly a sixth seen once. Diagnosis rested on symptoms, serum thyroxine and TRAb, thyroid ultrasound, and orbital computed tomography. In its sample, this clonotype was seen many times. Germline V CDR1 and CDR2: DFQATT, SNEGSKA (reference sequence). The length of the CDR3 is 14 residues. V lost 5 bases and J lost 4; bases outside the gene matches: 7.

This chain connects TRBV20-1 to TRBJ2-5, with 10 nucleotides matching TRBD1. The sequencing input was blood. This receptor was taken from a woman aged 30 to 39 with Graves' hyperthyroidism that later progressed to Graves' ophthalmopathy. The CDR3 region is CSALDRGRVETQYF. CDR3 nucleotide sequence: TGCAGTGCTCTCGACAGGGGGCGAGTAGAGACCCAGTACTTC.